The 28 T cell receptor beta chains below all came from one sample that was sequenced in a study of T cell changes during pregnancy in multiple sclerosis. Produced via immunoSEQ multiplex PCR; TCRdb's table is partial and in-frame only. Seen here are nearly 110,000 clones, approximately 90% observed once, and the top ten hold about 0.78%. Source: peripheral blood, taken in the third trimester of pregnancy. These receptor sequences come from a female donor in good health, enrolled as a control in a pregnancy study.

The chain carries TRBV2 and TRBJ2-7, with a possible D match to TRBD2 (5 bases). The CDR3 is made up of 12 amino acids. Germline V gene sequence: CDR1 SNHLY, CDR2 FYNNEI. V was shortened by 8 bases and J by 2 bases, with 10 bases between the two germline ends. The CDR3 sequence: CASHGLTYEQYF. The CDR3, as DNA: TGTGCCAGCCACGGACTGACCTACGAGCAGTACTTC.

The rearrangement joins TRBV7-3 to TRBJ1-1, with a weak D call TRBD1 (5 bases). The V and J ends lost 4 bases and 3 bases respectively, with 9 bases between them. This CDR3 has 13 amino acids. Germline assignment: CDR1 SGHTA and CDR2 FQGTGA. CDR3 protein: CASSSRVYTEAFF. CDR3 coding DNA: TGTGCCAGCAGCTCCAGGGTCTACACTGAAGCTTTCTTT.

The V call is TRBV7-9, the J call TRBJ1-4, with a possible D match to TRBD1 (5 bases). Looked up from germline, CDR1 is SEHNR and CDR2 is FQNEAQ (reference sequence). The CDR3 extends over 17 amino acids. V lost 5 bases, J lost 4 bases, and 20 bases lay in between. The CDR3 DNA reads TGTGCCAGCAGCCCCCAGGGTGGTAGACGGTTTAATGAAAAACTGTTTTTT. Amino acid sequence: CASSPQGGRRFNEKLFF.

The gene calls are TRBV5-4 and TRBJ1-1; TRBD1 is a possible D gene (5 bases). The CDR3 is 16 residues long. Germline lookup yields CDR1 SGHNT and CDR2 YYREEE (reference sequence). V was pared by 6 bases and J by 2 bases, with 20 bases between. The CDR3 DNA sequence: TGTGCCAGCAAAGCAGGCGGGGGAGAAAAAAACACTGAAGCTTTCTTT. This translates into CASKAGGGEKNTEAFF.

The chain is built from TRBV18 and TRBJ2-1; possibly TRBD1 for D (5 bases). V lost 4 bases, J lost 6 bases, and 10 bases lay in between. Germline CDR1 KGHSH, CDR2 LQKENI. The CDR3 has 13 residues. The CDR3 spells CASSLPGSNEQFF. The CDR3 DNA follows: TGTGCCAGCTCACTCCCAGGGTCCAATGAGCAGTTCTTC.

V and J are TRBV6-5 and TRBJ1-1, with a weak D call TRBD1 (5 bases). The germline V gene encodes CDR1 MNHEY and CDR2 SVGAGI. The CDR3 is 13 amino acids. Between the trimmed V and J ends, which lost 4 bases and 4 bases, there was a span of 10 bases. The CDR3 DNA reads TGTGCCAGCAGTTCTTACGGGGGCACTGAAGCTTTCTTT. It yields the protein CASSSYGGTEAFF.

The V gene is TRBV27, the J gene TRBJ2-1, with TRBD2 identical over 9 bases. CDR3 size: 15 residues. Germline CDR1 MNHEY, CDR2 SMNVEV (reference sequence). V shed 6 bases and J 3 bases; nucleotides not matched to a gene: 6. The CDR3 region is CASRPIAGVYNEQFF. Written as DNA, the CDR3 is TGTGCCAGCAGACCCATAGCGGGGGTCTACAATGAGCAGTTCTTC.

The chain carries TRBV14 and TRBJ1-2, with a weak D call TRBD1 (5 bases). The CDR3 length is 19 residues. Trimming cost V 0 bases and J 7 bases, with 27 bases left between them. Germline-derived CDR1 and CDR2 are SGHDN and FVKESK. The CDR3 protein is CASSQDLRGVLGFGPGYTF. CDR3 coding DNA: TGTGCCAGCAGCCAAGATCTTCGGGGGGTCCTTGGGTTCGGTCCTGGCTACACCTTC.

This chain uses TRBV7-9 with TRBJ2-1; 7 bases match TRBD2. The germline V gene encodes CDR1 SEHNR and CDR2 FQNEAQ (reference sequence). Unmatched junction bases numbered 8, after V lost 1 base and J lost 8 bases. The CDR3 contains 15 residues. CDR3 loop: CASSLELASRYEQFF. Written as DNA, the CDR3 is TGTGCCAGCAGCTTAGAACTAGCGTCCCGCTATGAGCAGTTCTTC.

This rearrangement joins TRBV6-6 to TRBJ2-1, with TRBD2 matching over 10 bases. Germline CDR1 MNHNY, CDR2 SVGAGI (reference sequence). After removal of 7 bases from V and 3 bases from J, the junction contained 6 bases not matched to a gene. The CDR3 loop spans 15 amino acids. The CDR3 here is CASILAGGLYNEQFF. The CDR3 DNA follows: TGTGCCAGCATATTAGCGGGGGGACTCTACAATGAGCAGTTCTTC.

The chain joins TRBV4-1 to TRBJ1-1; D gene unclear. The CDR3 length is 14 residues. Trimming removed 3 bases at V and 0 bases at J, with 8 bases between. Per the germline V gene, CDR1 is MGHRA and CDR2 is YSYEKL. The CDR3 region is CASSQGSLNTEAFF. Written as DNA, the CDR3 is TGCGCCAGCAGCCAGGGCAGCTTGAACACTGAAGCTTTCTTT.

The chain has TRBV5-1 and TRBJ1-4; possibly TRBD1 for D (5 bases). V gave up 3 bases and J gave up 3 bases, with 15 bases separating them. This CDR3 contains 16 residues. CDR1 and CDR2 (germline): SGHRS, YFSETQ. In DNA, the CDR3 is TGCGCCAGCAGCTCCCGATCGGGGGTATCTAATGAAAAACTGTTTTTT. Its protein is CASSSRSGVSNEKLFF.

The CDR3: CARAGGELFF. The CDR3 DNA follows: TGTGCTCGGGCGGGCGGGGAGCTGTTTTTT. The chain joins TRBV19 to TRBJ2-2, with D possibly TRBD2 on 5 matching bases. Germline V CDR1 and CDR2: LNHDA, SQIVND (reference sequence). The CDR3 has 10 amino acids.

The V and J genes are TRBV2 and TRBJ1-6; D ambiguous. Germline V lookup: CDR1 SNHLY, CDR2 FYNNEI. With 7 bases removed from V and 0 bases from J, the gap between germline ends came to 10 bases. The CDR3 is 15 residues long. CDR3 in DNA: TGTGCCAGCATGTTCGCGAGCTCCTATAATTCACCCCTCCACTTT. Translation gives CASMFASSYNSPLHF.

The chain recombines TRBV6-5 with TRBJ1-5, with 11 positions matching TRBD1. V lost 6 bases to trimming and J lost 6 bases; unmatched junction nucleotides: 7. CDR3 length: 15 residues. Germline V gene lookup returns CDR1 MNHEY and CDR2 SVGAGI. CDR3 nucleotide sequence: TGTGCCAGCAGATCCGGACAGGGGGCTCGTCAGCCCCAGCATTTT. As protein: CASRSGQGARQPQHF.

The V and J genes are TRBV5-4 and TRBJ2-1; TRBD1 aligns across 8 bases. Germline loops: CDR1 SGHNT, CDR2 YYREEE (reference sequence). Trimming at V came to 1 base and at J to 5 bases, leaving 5 bases not matched to a gene. This CDR3 has 15 residues. The CDR3 DNA is TGTGCCAGCAGCTTGCCAGGGGGCCTCGACAATGAGCAGTTCTTC. This gives the protein CASSLPGGLDNEQFF. Full variable domain (missing parts from reference TRBV5-4 and TRBJ2-1): ETGVTQSPTHLIKTRGQQVTLRCSSQSGHNTVSWYQQALGQGPQFIFQYYREEENGRGNFPPRFSGLQFPNYSSELNVNALELDDSALYLCASSLPGGLDNEQFFGPGTRLTVL.

The V and J genes are TRBV7-2 and TRBJ1-2, with D perhaps matching TRBD1 (5 bases). This CDR3 comprises 15 residues. Germline CDR1 SGHTA, CDR2 FQGNSA. Trimming left V 1 base short and J 4 bases short, with 13 bases between. The CDR3 region has the DNA TGTGCCAGCAGCTTAGGCACAGGTTCGGGCTATGGCTACACCTTC. Translated, it gives CASSLGTGSGYGYTF.

The CDR3 loop reads CASTGNEQYF. CDR3 nucleotides: TGTGCCAGCACGGGAAACGAGCAGTACTTC. The rearrangement joins TRBV2 to TRBJ2-7; maybe TRBD2 (5 bases). Trimming cost V 7 bases and J 5 bases, with 6 bases left between them. The germline V gene encodes CDR1 SNHLY and CDR2 FYNNEI. This CDR3 region has 10 residues.

The gene calls are TRBV4-1 and TRBJ2-1, with TRBD2 matching over 13 bases. J gave up 7 bases and V 4 bases, and 10 bases lay outside the gene matches. The CDR3 spans 17 residues. CDR1 and CDR2 from the germline V gene are MGHRA and YSYEKL. CDR3 loop: CASSLLGLAGRSNEQFF. CDR3 DNA sequence: TGCGCCAGCAGCCTCCTGGGACTAGCGGGGAGAAGTAATGAGCAGTTCTTC.

This sequence joins TRBV9 and TRBJ1-1; TRBD1 matches 7 bases. CDR3 size: 13 residues. Germline V gene lookup returns CDR1 SGDLS and CDR2 YYNGEE. The V and J ends lost 4 bases and 8 bases, in that order; junction bases with no gene match: 8. CDR3 in DNA: TGTGCCAGCAGCCAATCGACAGGGTACGAAGCTTTCTTT. It is translated as CASSQSTGYEAFF.

This clone was seen just once. The chain couples TRBV5-1 to TRBJ1-1; D uncertain. The V end was cut by 3 bases, the J end by 1 base, with 10 bases between. The V gene's germline CDR1 is SGHRS and CDR2 YFSETQ. The CDR3 consists of 14 residues. CDR3 nucleotides: TGCGCCAGCAGCTGGGCCCTGAGGAACACTGAAGCTTTCTTT. Its protein is CASSWALRNTEAFF.

V and J are TRBV5-1 and TRBJ1-1; no firm D call. V was clipped by 0 bases and J by 0 bases, with 9 bases between them. Germline CDR1 is SGHRS and CDR2 is YFSETQ. The CDR3 is 15 residues long. This CDR3 is CASSLEPGMNTEAFF. The CDR3, as DNA: TGCGCCAGCAGCTTGGAACCAGGCATGAACACTGAAGCTTTCTTT.

The chain joins TRBV30 to TRBJ1-2; D ambiguous. V was clipped by 3 bases and J by 2 bases, with 10 bases between them. Germline CDR1 GTSNPN, CDR2 SVGIG (reference sequence). CDR3 length equals 13 residues. The CDR3 region is CAWSPLLNYGYTF. Here the CDR3 DNA reads TGTGCCTGGAGCCCCCTACTAAACTATGGCTACACCTTC.

V gene TRBV4-1 combines with J gene TRBJ1-1, with 8 bases identical to TRBD1. Germline V gene sequence: CDR1 MGHRA, CDR2 YSYEKL. The CDR3 contains 15 residues. The V and J ends lost 5 bases and 2 bases, in that order; junction bases with no gene match: 7. CDR3 nucleotide sequence: TGCGCCAGCAGCGTAAGACAGGGGCTAAACACTGAAGCTTTCTTT. It encodes CASSVRQGLNTEAFF.

As to this clone: This sample includes further DNA sequences coding for the same CDR3. The genes are TRBV5-6 and TRBJ1-1; weak D call: TRBD1 (6 bases). Germline V CDR1 and CDR2: SGHDT, YYEEEE. With 0 bases removed from V and 1 base from J, the gap between germline ends came to 7 bases. CDR3 size: 14 residues. CDR3 in DNA: TGTGCCAGCAGCTTGGGCAGGGGGAACACTGAAGCTTTCTTT. Its protein product is CASSLGRGNTEAFF. Drawing the rest from reference TRBV5-6 and TRBJ1-1, the complete variable domain is DAGVTQSPTHLIKTRGQQVTLRCSPKSGHDTVSWYQQALGQGPQFIFQYYEEEERQRGNFPDRFSGHQFPNYSSELNVNALLLGDSALYLCASSLGRGNTEAFFGQGTRLTVV.

This clone has just a few counts. The V call is TRBV7-3, the J call TRBJ1-2, with 7 bases lining up with TRBD1. CDR3 length: 13 amino acids. V dropped 3 bases and J dropped 5; count of bases not matched to a gene: 3. Germline V gene sequence: CDR1 SGHTA, CDR2 FQGTGA. The CDR3 region has the DNA TGTGCCAGCAGCTTCGAACAGGGGTATGGCTACACCTTC. It is translated as CASSFEQGYGYTF.

The chain carries TRBV7-9 and TRBJ2-7; 7 bases line up with TRBD1. Trimming took 2 bases from V and 1 from J; bases not matched to a gene: 2. CDR1 SEHNR and CDR2 FQNEAQ come from the germline V gene (reference sequence). This CDR3 spans 14 amino acids. CDR3: CASSLRDSSYEQYF. The CDR3, as DNA: TGTGCCAGCAGCTTACGGGACAGTTCCTACGAGCAGTACTTC.

This clone was seen a single time. The chain employs TRBV5-1 and TRBJ2-3; 9 nucleotides agree with TRBD2. The CDR3 totals 17 residues. CDR1 SGHRS and CDR2 YFSETQ come from the germline V gene. The V gene end was trimmed by 3 bases and the J gene end by 4 bases; junction bases not matched to a gene: 12. CDR3 DNA: TGCGCCAGCAGCTGGTTTCCTAGCGGGGAAGGGTCAGATACGCAGTATTTT. As protein: CASSWFPSGEGSDTQYF. Using reference TRBV5-1 and TRBJ2-3 for the parts outside the CDR3, the full variable domain is KAGVTQTPRYLIKTRGQQVTLSCSPISGHRSVSWYQQTPGQGLQFLFEYFSETQRNKGNFPGRFSGRQFSNSRSEMNVSTLELGDSALYLCASSWFPSGEGSDTQYFGPGTRLTVL.